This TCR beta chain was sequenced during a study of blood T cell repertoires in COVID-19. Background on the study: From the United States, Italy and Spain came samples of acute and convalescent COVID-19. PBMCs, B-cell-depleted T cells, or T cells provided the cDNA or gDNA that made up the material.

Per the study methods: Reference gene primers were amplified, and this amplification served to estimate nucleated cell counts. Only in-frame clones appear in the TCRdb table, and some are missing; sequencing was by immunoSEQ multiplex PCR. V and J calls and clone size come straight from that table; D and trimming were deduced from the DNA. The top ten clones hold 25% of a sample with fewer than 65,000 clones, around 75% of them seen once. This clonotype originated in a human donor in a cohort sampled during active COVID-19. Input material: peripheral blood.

Written as DNA, the CDR3 is TGTGCCAGCAGGGGACAGGGGGCTTCGTACGAGCAGTACTTC. Amino acids: CASRGQGASYEQYF. The chain couples TRBV28 to TRBJ2-7; 12 bases agree with TRBD1. Germline trimming cut 6 bases from V and 4 bases from J; bases unmatched to any gene: 4. CDR1 is MDHEN, CDR2 SYDVKM, per germline. The CDR3 has 14 amino acids.